This TCR beta chain was captured in a study of shared clonotypes between healthy human individuals. Study in general: Donor composition was a couple of women and a few men, aged 18 to 49. Per donor, CD8 memory used one plate, CD8 naive used two, CD4 memory used three and CD4 naive used three.

This clone appeared a single time. The method was immunoSEQ multiplex PCR; TCRdb's version includes in-frame clones alone and lacks a portion of them. The sample consists of about 1.5 million clones, approximately 98% of them appearing once. Germline loops: CDR1 MNHEY, CDR2 SMNVEV (reference sequence). The CDR3 covers 14 residues. V gave up 6 bases and J gave up 5 bases, with 17 bases separating them. The TCR was taken from a man aged 25-45 years in good health. Sequenced input: naive CD4+ T cells sorted from blood. Subset of the sample: CD45RA+ positively selected. The chain is built from TRBV27 and TRBJ2-7; D possibly corresponds to TRBD2 (6 bases). CDR3 DNA: TGTGCCAGCAGCCGGGACTCCGCTCTTCACGAGCAGTACTTC. It codes for CASSRDSALHEQYF.